These T cell receptor beta chains were read from a single sample in a study of T cell responses to AZD1222 COVID-19 vaccine. TCRdb's copy holds only in-frame clones and misses some; the assay was immunoSEQ multiplex PCR. The data contain about 150,000 clones, approximately 92% of them singletons. The material sequenced was peripheral blood, taken on day 0 of AZD1222 vaccination. These receptor sequences come from an adult in good health. CDR3s include the opening cysteine and the closing phenylalanine or tryptophan. A D gene is named only where the DNA matches it firmly. A clone size is listed for some rows: how often the clone was seen (once, few, many), or a class if it is expanded.

cdr3_length j_call v_call clone_size d_call cdr3_nt cdr3_aa
12 TRBJ1-2 TRBV28 - TRBD1 TGTGCCAGCAGTTTACGGGACAGAGCCTACACCTTC CASSLRDRAYTF
15 TRBJ1-5 TRBV5-6 - - TGTGCCAGCAGCTTGTGGGGGACACTTTATCAGCCCCAGCATTTT CASSLWGTLYQPQHF
16 TRBJ2-1 TRBV5-1 - TRBD2 TGCGCCAGCAGCTTGTTGGTAGCGGGAGTCGACGGTGAGCAGTTCTTC CASSLLVAGVDGEQFF
16 TRBJ2-1 TRBV5-1 once TRBD2 TGCGCCAGCAGCTTGCCTAGCGGGGCTACCAACAATGAGCAGTTCTTC CASSLPSGATNNEQFF
16 TRBJ2-5 TRBV27 - TRBD2 TGTGCCAGCAGTTTAGCTAGCGGGGGGGGGCAAGAGACCCAGTACTTC CASSLASGGGQETQYF
14 TRBJ2-2 TRBV29-1 - - TGCAGCGTCCTGGGACGGACGAACACCGGGGAGCTGTTTTTT CSVLGRTNTGELFF
18 TRBJ1-6 TRBV14 - - TGTGCCAGCAGCCAAGACCATACATTTAGCTCCTATAATTCACCCCTCCACTTT CASSQDHTFSSYNSPLHF
14 TRBJ1-1 TRBV14 - - TGTGCCAGCAGCCCTCACAGGGCGAACACTGAAGCTTTCTTT CASSPHRANTEAFF
13 TRBJ2-7 TRBV19 once - TGTGCCAGTAGTATAGGTCAGGGGTACGAGCAGTACTTC CASSIGQGYEQYF
17 TRBJ2-3 TRBV3-1/TRBV3-2 - TRBD2 TGTGCCAGCAGGGGCCCTAGCGGGGGGGCGAGCACAGATACGCAGTATTTT CASRGPSGGASTDTQYF
17 TRBJ2-5 TRBV11-2 - TRBD2 TGTGCCAGCAGCTTAGGGGTTAGCGGGGGGGTGCCAGAGACCCAGTACTTC CASSLGVSGGVPETQYF
18 TRBJ2-7 TRBV4-1 - TRBD2 TGCGCCAGCAGCCAACTGACTTTTAGCGGGAGTTCCACCTACGAGCAGTACTTC CASSQLTFSGSSTYEQYF
16 TRBJ2-6 TRBV24-1 - - TGTGCCACCAGTGATTCTGGGCCTTCTGGGGCCAACGTCCTGACTTTC CATSDSGPSGANVLTF
16 TRBJ1-6 TRBV27 - - TGTGCCAGCGGGCTACAGGGAAGCCTTAATAATTCACCCCTCCACTTT CASGLQGSLNNSPLHF
15 TRBJ1-1 TRBV23-1 - - TGCGCCAGCAGTCGGGGAGGGGTAGGGGCAGAAGAAGCTTTCTTT CASSRGGVGAEEAFF
16 TRBJ2-3 TRBV2 - TRBD2 TGTGCCAGCAGTGCCCAGGGACTAGCGGGGGGAGATACGCAGTATTTT CASSAQGLAGGDTQYF
13 TRBJ1-1 TRBV7-2 - - TGTGCCAGCAGTGGACAGACTAACACTGAAGCTTTCTTT CASSGQTNTEAFF
14 TRBJ1-1 TRBV7-9 - TRBD1 TGTGCCAGCAGCTGGACAGGGGGCTACACTGAAGCTTTCTTT CASSWTGGYTEAFF
15 TRBJ1-2 TRBV7-2 - - TGTGCCAGCAGCTTAGCTTATTCCGGGCAGTTTGGCTACACCTTC CASSLAYSGQFGYTF
19 TRBJ2-3 TRBV2 - TRBD1 TGTGCCAGCAGTCCGGGACAGGGGAGCGTTTGGGAGGGCACAGATACGCAGTATTTT CASSPGQGSVWEGTDTQYF
15 TRBJ2-1 TRBV21-1 - - TGTGCCAGCAGCAAAACAGGTAGCTCCTACAATGAGCAGTTCTTC CASSKTGSSYNEQFF
15 TRBJ2-3 TRBV2 - - TGTGCCAGCAGTGAAAGGCGGGACAACACAGATACGCAGTATTTT CASSERRDNTDTQYF
13 TRBJ2-1 TRBV24-1 - - TGTGCCACCGCCGATGGCTCCTACAATGAGCAGTTCTTC CATADGSYNEQFF
14 TRBJ1-2 TRBV18 - - TGTGCCAGCTCACCCGTTACAGGGATCTATGGCTACACCTTC CASSPVTGIYGYTF
12 TRBJ1-2 TRBV7-9 - - TGTGCCGGACGGACAGCAAACTATGGCTACACCTTC CAGRTANYGYTF
14 TRBJ1-1 TRBV7-9 - - TGTGCCAGCAGCTTAGCAGGGATTAACACTGAAGCTTTCTTT CASSLAGINTEAFF
16 TRBJ2-1 TRBV27 - TRBD2 TGTGCCAGCAGCTCTTTGAGAGCGGGGGGGAACAATGAGCAGTTCTTC CASSSLRAGGNNEQFF
15 TRBJ2-7 TRBV5-1 - - TGCGCCAGCCGCGCTACGGTGACCACAAACTTCGAGCAGTACTTC CASRATVTTNFEQYF
16 TRBJ2-7 TRBV23-1 - TRBD2 TGCGCCAGCAGTCACCCGACTAGCGGGGCGTCCTACGAGCAGTACTTC CASSHPTSGASYEQYF
18 TRBJ2-1 TRBV7-9 - TRBD2 TGTGCCAGCAGCTTAGTGGGCCTAGCGGGAGGGGATCACAATGAGCAGTTCTTC CASSLVGLAGGDHNEQFF
15 TRBJ1-1 TRBV27 - TRBD1 TGTGCCAGCAGTCGCGAGACAGGGCTATTCACTGAAGCTTTCTTT CASSRETGLFTEAFF
13 TRBJ2-1 TRBV7-8 - - TGTGCCAGCAGCTTGGTTCAGTTCGATGAGCAGTTCTTC CASSLVQFDEQFF
13 TRBJ2-7 TRBV12-3/TRBV12-4 - TRBD1 TGTGCCAGCAGCGAACAGGGGACCTACGAGCAGTACTTC CASSEQGTYEQYF
13 TRBJ1-2 TRBV5-4 - - TGTGCCAGCAGCCTCACTGTTAACTATGGCTACACCTTC CASSLTVNYGYTF
14 TRBJ2-7 TRBV7-3 - TRBD2 TGTGCCAGCAGCTTAACTAGCGGGCCCTACGAGCAGTACTTC CASSLTSGPYEQYF
17 TRBJ1-6 TRBV2 few - TGTGCCAGCGGCGTGGCAGGACTCATTCGGGATAATTCACCCCTCCACTTT CASGVAGLIRDNSPLHF
15 TRBJ2-5 TRBV12-5 once TRBD1 TGTGCTAGTGGTTTGGTAGTAGGGGGCTTGGAGACCCAGTACTTC CASGLVVGGLETQYF
11 TRBJ2-5 TRBV20-1 - - TGCAGTGCTATATTTCAAGAGACCCAGTACTTC CSAIFQETQYF
15 TRBJ1-2 TRBV2 - - TGTGCCAGCAGTGAACAGGCTCCGGGGCTTTATGGCTACACCTTC CASSEQAPGLYGYTF
16 TRBJ2-1 TRBV11-1 - TRBD2 TGTGCCAGCAGCTTAGTAGTCCTAGCGGGAGACAATGAGCAGTTCTTC CASSLVVLAGDNEQFF
19 TRBJ2-3 TRBV6-2/TRBV6-3 - TRBD2 TGTGCCAGCAGTTACGTTTCCCGACTAGCGGGAAAACACACAGATACGCAGTATTTT CASSYVSRLAGKHTDTQYF
13 TRBJ1-6 TRBV2 - - TGTGCCAGCAGTGATGTGGGGGGGTCACCCCTCCACTTT CASSDVGGSPLHF
15 TRBJ1-2 TRBV7-9 - - TGTGCCAGCAGGCCAAAGGTTAGCCCTAACTATGGCTACACCTTC CASRPKVSPNYGYTF
14 TRBJ1-2 TRBV30 once TRBD1 TGTGCCTGGAGTGTACAGGGGGCGGGCTATGGCTACACCTTC CAWSVQGAGYGYTF
15 TRBJ1-2 TRBV5-1 - - TGCGCCAGCAGCTTGGAACACAGGGACCCCCTTGGCTACACCTTC CASSLEHRDPLGYTF
16 TRBJ2-7 TRBV6-1 once TRBD1 TGTGCCAGCAGTGCCCGCTTAGACAGGGACGTCTACGAGCAGTACTTC CASSARLDRDVYEQYF
16 TRBJ2-4 TRBV19 - - TGTGCCAGTAGTATCATAGGGGAGCGAGCCAAAAACATTCAGTACTTC CASSIIGERAKNIQYF
16 TRBJ1-5 TRBV27 few - TGTGCCAGCAGCTCTTCCAGGGATGCGGGCAATCAGCCCCAGCATTTT CASSSSRDAGNQPQHF
18 TRBJ2-1 TRBV25-1 - TRBD2 TGTGCCAGCAGTGAATTTTCTAGCGGGAGGTATTCCTACAATGAGCAGTTCTTC CASSEFSSGRYSYNEQFF
14 TRBJ2-3 TRBV6-2/TRBV6-3 - - TGTGCCAGCAGTTACGAGGGGGGGTCAGATACGCAGTATTTT CASSYEGGSDTQYF
17 TRBJ2-2 TRBV2 - - TGTGCCAGCAAAAGTGCGAGGAAGTCGTACAACACCGGGGAGCTGTTTTTT CASKSARKSYNTGELFF
16 TRBJ2-2 TRBV9 - - TGTGCCAGCAGCGTAGGGAGCCGGATGAACACCGGGGAGCTGTTTTTT CASSVGSRMNTGELFF
20 TRBJ2-2 TRBV3-1/TRBV3-2 - TRBD2 TGTGCCAGCAGCCTCTCCTCGGAGGCGGGGGGGCCTCCCGGGACCGGGGAGCTGTTTTTT CASSLSSEAGGPPGTGELFF
15 TRBJ2-7 TRBV11-2 - TRBD1 TGTGCCAGCAGCTTCCTAACAGGGGGCTTTTACGAGCAGTACTTC CASSFLTGGFYEQYF